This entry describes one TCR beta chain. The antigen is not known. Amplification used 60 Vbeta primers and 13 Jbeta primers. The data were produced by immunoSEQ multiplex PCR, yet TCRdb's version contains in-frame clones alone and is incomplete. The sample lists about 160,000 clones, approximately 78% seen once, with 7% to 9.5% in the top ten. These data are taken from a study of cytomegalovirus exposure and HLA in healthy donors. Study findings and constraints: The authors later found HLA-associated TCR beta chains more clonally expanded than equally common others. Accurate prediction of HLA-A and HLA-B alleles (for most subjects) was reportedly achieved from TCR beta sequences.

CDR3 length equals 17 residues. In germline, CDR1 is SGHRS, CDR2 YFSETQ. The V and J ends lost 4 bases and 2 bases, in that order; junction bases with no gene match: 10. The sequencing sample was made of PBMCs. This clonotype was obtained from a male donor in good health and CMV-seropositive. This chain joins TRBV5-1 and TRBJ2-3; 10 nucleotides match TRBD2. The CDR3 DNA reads TGCGCCAGCAGCCTGTCCGGGACTAGCGCGTCCACAGATACGCAGTATTTT. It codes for CASSLSGTSASTDTQYF.